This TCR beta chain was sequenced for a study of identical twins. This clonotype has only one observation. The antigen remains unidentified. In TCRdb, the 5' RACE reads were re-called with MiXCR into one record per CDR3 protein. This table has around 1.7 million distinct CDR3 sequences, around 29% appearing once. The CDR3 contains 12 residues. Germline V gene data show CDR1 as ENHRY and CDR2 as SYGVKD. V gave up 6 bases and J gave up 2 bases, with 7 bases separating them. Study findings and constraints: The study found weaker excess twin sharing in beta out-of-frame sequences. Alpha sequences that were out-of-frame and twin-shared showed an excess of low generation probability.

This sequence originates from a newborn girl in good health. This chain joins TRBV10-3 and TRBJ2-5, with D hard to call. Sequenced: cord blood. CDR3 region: CAISGPQETQYF. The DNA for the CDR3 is TGTGCCATCAGCGGACCACAAGAGACCCAGTACTTC.